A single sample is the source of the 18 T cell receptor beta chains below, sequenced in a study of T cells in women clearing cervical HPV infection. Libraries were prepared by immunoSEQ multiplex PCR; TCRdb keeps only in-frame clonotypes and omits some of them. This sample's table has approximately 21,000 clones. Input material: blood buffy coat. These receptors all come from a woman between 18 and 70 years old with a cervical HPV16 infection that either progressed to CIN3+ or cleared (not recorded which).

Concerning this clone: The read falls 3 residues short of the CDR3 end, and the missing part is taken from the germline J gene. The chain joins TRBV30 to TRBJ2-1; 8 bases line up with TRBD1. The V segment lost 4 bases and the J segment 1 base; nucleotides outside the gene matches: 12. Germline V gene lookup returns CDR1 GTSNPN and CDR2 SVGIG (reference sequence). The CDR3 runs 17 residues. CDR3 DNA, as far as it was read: TGTGCCTGGATCTACGAAACACAGGGGGAGTCCTACAATGAG. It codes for CAWIYETQGESYNE. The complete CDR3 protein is CAWIYETQGESYNEQFF.

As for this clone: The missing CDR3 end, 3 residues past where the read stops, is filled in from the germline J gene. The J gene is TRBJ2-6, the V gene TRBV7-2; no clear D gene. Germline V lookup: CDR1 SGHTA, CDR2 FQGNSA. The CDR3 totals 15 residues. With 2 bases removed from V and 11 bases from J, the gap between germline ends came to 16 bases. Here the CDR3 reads CASSLTLAPQDVLTF. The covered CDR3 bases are TGTGCCAGCAGCTTAACATTAGCTCCCCAAGACGTC.

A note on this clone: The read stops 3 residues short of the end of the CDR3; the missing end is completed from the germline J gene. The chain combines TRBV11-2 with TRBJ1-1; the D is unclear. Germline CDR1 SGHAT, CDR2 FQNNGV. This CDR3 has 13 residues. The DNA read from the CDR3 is TGTGCCAGCAGCTTGGTTTCAGGCAGGCCG. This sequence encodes CASSLVSGRP. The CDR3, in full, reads CASSLVSGRPAFF.

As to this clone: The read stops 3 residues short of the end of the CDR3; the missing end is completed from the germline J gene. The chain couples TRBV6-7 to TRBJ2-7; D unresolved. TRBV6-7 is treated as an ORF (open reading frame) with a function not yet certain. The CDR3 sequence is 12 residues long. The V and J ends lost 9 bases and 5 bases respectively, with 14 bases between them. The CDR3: CARPPGLHEQYF. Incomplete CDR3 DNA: TGTGCCAGGCCCCCCGGGTTGCACGAG.

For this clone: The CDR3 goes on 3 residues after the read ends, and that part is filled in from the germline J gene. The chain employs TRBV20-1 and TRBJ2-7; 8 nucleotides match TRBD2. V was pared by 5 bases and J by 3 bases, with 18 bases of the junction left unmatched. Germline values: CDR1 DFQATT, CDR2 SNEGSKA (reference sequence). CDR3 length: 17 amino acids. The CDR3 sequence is CSASSRRKRGLDYEQYF. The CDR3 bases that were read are TGCAGTGCTTCGTCTCGCCGAAAGCGGGGGCTAGACTACGAG.

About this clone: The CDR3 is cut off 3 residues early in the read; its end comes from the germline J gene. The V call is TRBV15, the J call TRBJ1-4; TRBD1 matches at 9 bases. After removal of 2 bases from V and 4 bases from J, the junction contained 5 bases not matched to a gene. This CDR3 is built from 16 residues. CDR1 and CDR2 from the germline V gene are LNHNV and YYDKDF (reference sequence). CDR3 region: CATSRSRGQGNEKLFF. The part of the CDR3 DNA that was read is TGTGCCACCAGCAGATCTCGGGGACAGGGTAATGAAAAA.

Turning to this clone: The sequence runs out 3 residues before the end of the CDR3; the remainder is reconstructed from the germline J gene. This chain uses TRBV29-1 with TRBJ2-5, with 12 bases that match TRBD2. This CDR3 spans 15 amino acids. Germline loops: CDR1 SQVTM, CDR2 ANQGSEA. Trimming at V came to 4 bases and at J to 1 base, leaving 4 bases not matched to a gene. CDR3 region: CSVVTSGRPQETQYF. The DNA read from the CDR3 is TGCAGCGTTGTCACTAGCGGGAGGCCCCAAGAGACC.

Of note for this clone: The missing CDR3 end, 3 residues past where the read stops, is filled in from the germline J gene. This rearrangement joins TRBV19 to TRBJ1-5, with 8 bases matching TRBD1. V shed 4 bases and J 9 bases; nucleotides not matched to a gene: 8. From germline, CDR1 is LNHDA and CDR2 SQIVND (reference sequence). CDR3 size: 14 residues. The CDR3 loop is CASSTGTGPWPQHF. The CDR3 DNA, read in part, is TGTGCCAGTAGTACAGGGACAGGCCCATGGCCC.

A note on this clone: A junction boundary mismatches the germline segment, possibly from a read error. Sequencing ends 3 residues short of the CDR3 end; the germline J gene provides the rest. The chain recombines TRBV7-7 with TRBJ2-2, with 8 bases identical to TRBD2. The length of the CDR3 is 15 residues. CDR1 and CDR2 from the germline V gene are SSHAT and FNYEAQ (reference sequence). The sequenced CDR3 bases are TGTGCTAGCAGCGGACTAGCTATGAACACCGGGGAG. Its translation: CASSGLAMNTGE. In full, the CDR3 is CASSGLAMNTGELFF. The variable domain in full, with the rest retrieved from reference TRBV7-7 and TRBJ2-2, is GAGVSQSPRYKVTKRGQDVTLRCDPISSHATLYWYQQALGQGPEFLTYFNYEAQPDKSGLPSDRFSAERPEGSISTLTIQRTEQRDSAMYRCASSGLAMNTGELFFGEGSRLTVL.

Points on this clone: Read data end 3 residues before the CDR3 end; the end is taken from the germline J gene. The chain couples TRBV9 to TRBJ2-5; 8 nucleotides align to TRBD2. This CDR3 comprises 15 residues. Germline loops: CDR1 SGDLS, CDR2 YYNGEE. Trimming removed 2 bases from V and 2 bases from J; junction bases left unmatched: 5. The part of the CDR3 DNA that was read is TGTGCCAGCAGCGTCCTAGCGGGTCGACAAGAGACC. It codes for CASSVLAGRQET. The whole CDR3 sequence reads CASSVLAGRQETQYF.

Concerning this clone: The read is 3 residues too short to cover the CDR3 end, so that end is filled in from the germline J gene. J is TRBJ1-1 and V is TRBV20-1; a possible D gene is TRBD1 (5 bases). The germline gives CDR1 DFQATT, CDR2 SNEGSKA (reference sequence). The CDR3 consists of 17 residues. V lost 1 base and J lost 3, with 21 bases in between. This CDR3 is CSARVYDRGLTDTEAFF. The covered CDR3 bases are TGCAGTGCTAGAGTTTATGATCGGGGGTTGACCGACACTGAA.

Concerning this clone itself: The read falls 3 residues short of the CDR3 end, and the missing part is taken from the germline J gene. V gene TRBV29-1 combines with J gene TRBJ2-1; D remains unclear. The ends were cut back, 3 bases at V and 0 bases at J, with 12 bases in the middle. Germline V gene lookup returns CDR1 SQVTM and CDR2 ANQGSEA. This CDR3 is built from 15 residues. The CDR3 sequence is CSVEPSFSSYNEQFF. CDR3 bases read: TGCAGCGTTGAGCCGTCATTTAGCTCCTACAATGAG.

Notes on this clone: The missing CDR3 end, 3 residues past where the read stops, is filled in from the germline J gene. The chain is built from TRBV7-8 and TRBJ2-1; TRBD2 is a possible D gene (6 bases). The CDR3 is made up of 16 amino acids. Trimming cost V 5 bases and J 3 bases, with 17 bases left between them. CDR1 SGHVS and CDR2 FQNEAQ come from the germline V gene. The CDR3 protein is CASSPGTPWNYNEQFF. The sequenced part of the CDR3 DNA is TGTGCCAGCAGCCCAGGGACTCCTTGGAACTACAATGAG.

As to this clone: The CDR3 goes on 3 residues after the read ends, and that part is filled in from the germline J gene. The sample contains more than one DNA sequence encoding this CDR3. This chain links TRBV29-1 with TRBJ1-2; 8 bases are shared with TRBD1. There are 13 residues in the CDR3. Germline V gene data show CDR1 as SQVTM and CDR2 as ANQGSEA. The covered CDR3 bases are TGCAGCGTTGCCGACCAGGGGGCAGGGGGA. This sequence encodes CSVADQGAGG. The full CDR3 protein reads CSVADQGAGGYTF.

The part of the CDR3 DNA that was read is TGTGCCAGCTCACGAACTGCAACTAATGAAAAG. Amino acid sequence: CASSRTATNEK. The complete CDR3 protein is CASSRTATNEKLFF. The J gene is TRBJ2-2, the V gene TRBV18; D is ambiguous. The read is 3 residues too short to cover the CDR3 end, so that end is filled in from the germline J gene. CDR3 length: 14 residues. Germline CDR1 reads KGHSH; CDR2 reads LQKENI. Combining the CDR3 with reference TRBV18 and TRBJ2-2 gives the whole variable domain NAGVMQNPRHLVRRRGQEARLRCSPMKGHSHVYWYRQLPEEGLKFMVYLQKENIIDESGMPKERFSAEFPKEGPSILRIQQVVRGDSAAYFCASSRTATNEKLFFGEGSRLTVL.

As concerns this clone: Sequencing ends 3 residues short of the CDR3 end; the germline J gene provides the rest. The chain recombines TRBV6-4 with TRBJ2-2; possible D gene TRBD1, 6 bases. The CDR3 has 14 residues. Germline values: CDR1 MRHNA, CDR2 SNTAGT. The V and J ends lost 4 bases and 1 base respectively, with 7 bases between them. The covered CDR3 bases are TGTGCCAGCAGTGGGGGACAGAACACCGGGGAG. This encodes CASSGGQNTGE. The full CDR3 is CASSGGQNTGELFF.

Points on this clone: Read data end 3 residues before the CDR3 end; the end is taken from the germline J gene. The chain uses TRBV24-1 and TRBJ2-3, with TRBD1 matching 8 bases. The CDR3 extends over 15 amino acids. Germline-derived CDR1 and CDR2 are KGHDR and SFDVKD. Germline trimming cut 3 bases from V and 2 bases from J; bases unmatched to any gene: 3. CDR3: CATSDGDRFTDTQYF. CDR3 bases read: TGTGCCACCAGTGATGGGGACAGGTTCACAGATACG.

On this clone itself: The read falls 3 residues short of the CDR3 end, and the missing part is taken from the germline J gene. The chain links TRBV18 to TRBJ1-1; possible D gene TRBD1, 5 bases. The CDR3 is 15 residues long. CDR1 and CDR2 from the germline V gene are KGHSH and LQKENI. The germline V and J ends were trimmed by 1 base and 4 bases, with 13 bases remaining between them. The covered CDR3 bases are TGTGCCAGCTCACCACGGGGGGAGCACCTCACTGAA. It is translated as CASSPRGEHLTE. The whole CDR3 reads CASSPRGEHLTEAFF.